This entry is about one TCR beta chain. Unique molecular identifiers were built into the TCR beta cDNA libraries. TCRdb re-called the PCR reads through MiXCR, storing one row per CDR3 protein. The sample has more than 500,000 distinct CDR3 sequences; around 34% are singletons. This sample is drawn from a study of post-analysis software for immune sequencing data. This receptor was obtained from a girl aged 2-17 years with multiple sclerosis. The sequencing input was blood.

CDR3 amino acids: CASSLWTSGGYQETQYF. The CDR3 bases are TGTGCCAGCAGTCTTTGGACTAGCGGGGGGTACCAAGAGACCCAGTACTTC. The chain recombines TRBV6-2 or TRBV6-3 with TRBJ2-5, with 14 bases identical to TRBD2. Germline-derived CDR1 and CDR2 are MNHEY and SVGEGT. The CDR3 sequence is 17 residues long. J was trimmed by 0 bases and V by 5 bases; bases with no gene match: 5.